Listed below are T cell receptor beta chains from one sample, sequenced in a study of radiation and T cells in renal cell carcinoma. Assay used: immunoSEQ multiplex PCR; TCRdb lists only in-frame clones, some missing. The table includes tens of thousands of clones, about 80% detected once. Sequenced material: blood, taken from a patient whose treatment included radiotherapy and nephrectomy. The receptors originated from a man aged 55 to 70 with renal cell carcinoma. CDR3s include the opening cysteine and the closing phenylalanine or tryptophan.

TRBV7-6,CASSQPGQGKGYTF
TRBV19,CASSLREETQYF
TRBV28,CASSLNFGELFF
TRBV9,CASSRGTSGNTGELFF
TRBV30,CAWRGLAAKETQYF
TRBV7-2,CASSLTGGVNEQFF
TRBV7-6,CASSFEEGGNTIYF
TRBV11-2,CASSFRQGRGNIQYF
TRBV7-2,CASSSHSGGYEANYGYTF
TRBV6-6,CASSGPRGMNTEAFF
TRBV14,CASSQDNLPPLAGLGTSNQPQHF
TRBV30,CAWSGLGLAGVTDTQYF
TRBV7-9,CASSLGSGELFF
TRBV7-9,CASTVGQGDHEQYF
TRBV9,CASSPVDRYNEQFF
TRBV10-3,CAISELAGGGEQFF
TRBV10-3,CAISDSELPPFTDTQYF
TRBV10-3,CAISEPTGTTETQYF
TRBV19,CASSIPGIAAQETQYF
TRBV21-1,CASILSLRAQHF
TRBV7-2,CASRGFPEPNGNTEAFF
TRBV21-1,CASSASSATNEKLFF
TRBV7-3,CASSLTQGSTEAFF
TRBV4-1,CASSQDNGDSNQPQHF
TRBV21-1,CASRDLTSGRALDTDTQYF
TRBV9,CASSAAVSSYNSPLHF
TRBV7-2,CASSLDPGLQRTQYF